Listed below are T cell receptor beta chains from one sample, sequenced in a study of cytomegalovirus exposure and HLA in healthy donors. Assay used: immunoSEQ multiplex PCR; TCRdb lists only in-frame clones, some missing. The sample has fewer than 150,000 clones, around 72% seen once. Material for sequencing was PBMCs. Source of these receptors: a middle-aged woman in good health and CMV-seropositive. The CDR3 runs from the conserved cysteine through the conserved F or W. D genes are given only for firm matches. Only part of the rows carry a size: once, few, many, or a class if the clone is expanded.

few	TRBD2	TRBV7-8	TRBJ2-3	TGTGCCAGCAGCCAACCGGGACTAGCGGGGGGAATCACAGATACGCAGTATTTT	CASSQPGLAGGITDTQYF
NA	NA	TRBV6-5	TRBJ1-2	TGTGCCAGTTTGGTCCAGGGGTATGGCTACACCTTC	CASLVQGYGYTF
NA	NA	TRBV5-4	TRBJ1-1	TGTGCCAGCAGCTTGCAGGGAACTGAAGCTTTCTTT	CASSLQGTEAFF
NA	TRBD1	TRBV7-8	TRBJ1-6	TGTGCCAGCAGCTTAGCCCGACAGGGGGTTTCACCCCTCCACTTT	CASSLARQGVSPLHF
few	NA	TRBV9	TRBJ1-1	TGTGCCAGCAGCGTAGGGAGGGTGAACACTGAAGCTTTCTTT	CASSVGRVNTEAFF
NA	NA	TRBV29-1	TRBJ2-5	TGCAGCGTTGTAGAACAGGGAGAGACCCAGTACTTC	CSVVEQGETQYF
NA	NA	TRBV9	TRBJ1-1	TGTGCCAGCAGCGTAGCTGAGACAGTCCACGCTGAAGCTTTCTTT	CASSVAETVHAEAFF
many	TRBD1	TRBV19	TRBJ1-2	TGTGCCACCAAGACGGACAGGGACTATGGCTACACCTTC	CATKTDRDYGYTF
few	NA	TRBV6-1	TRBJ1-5	TGTGCCAGCAGCACAGGGTATCAGCCCCAGCATTTT	CASSTGYQPQHF
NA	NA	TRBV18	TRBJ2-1	TGTGCCAGCTCCCCCGACAGGCTTTCCTACAATGAGCAGTTCTTC	CASSPDRLSYNEQFF